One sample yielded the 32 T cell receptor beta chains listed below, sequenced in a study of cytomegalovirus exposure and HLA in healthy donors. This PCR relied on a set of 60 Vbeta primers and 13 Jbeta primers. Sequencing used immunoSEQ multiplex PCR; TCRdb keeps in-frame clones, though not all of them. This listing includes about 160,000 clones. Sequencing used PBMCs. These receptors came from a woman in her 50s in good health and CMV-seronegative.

For the CDR3, the DNA is TGTGCCTGGAGTGTATTAGCAAATTCACCCCTCCACTTT. Protein product: CAWSVLANSPLHF. The chain joins TRBV30 to TRBJ1-6; no clear D gene. Germline V lookup: CDR1 GTSNPN, CDR2 SVGIG (reference sequence). CDR3 length: 13 residues. V was pared by 0 bases and J by 7 bases, with 7 bases between.

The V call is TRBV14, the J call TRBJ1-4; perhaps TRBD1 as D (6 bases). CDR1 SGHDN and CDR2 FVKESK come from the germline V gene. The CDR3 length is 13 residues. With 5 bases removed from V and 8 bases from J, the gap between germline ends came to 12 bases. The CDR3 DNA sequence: TGTGCCAGCAGCTGGGGGCGCCGAGAAAAACTGTTTTTT. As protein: CASSWGRREKLFF.

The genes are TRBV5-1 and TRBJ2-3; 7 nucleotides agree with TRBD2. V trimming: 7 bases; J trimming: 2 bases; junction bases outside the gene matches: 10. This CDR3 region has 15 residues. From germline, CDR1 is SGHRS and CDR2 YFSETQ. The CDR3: CASARIAGDTDTQYF. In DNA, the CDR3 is TGCGCCAGCGCACGTATTGCGGGGGACACAGATACGCAGTATTTT.

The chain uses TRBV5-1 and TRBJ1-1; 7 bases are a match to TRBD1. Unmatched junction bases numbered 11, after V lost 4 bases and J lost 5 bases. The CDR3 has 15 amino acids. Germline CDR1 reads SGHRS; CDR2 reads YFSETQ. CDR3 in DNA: TGCGCCAGCAGCCCACAGGGGTTCATCGGTACTGAAGCTTTCTTT. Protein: CASSPQGFIGTEAFF.

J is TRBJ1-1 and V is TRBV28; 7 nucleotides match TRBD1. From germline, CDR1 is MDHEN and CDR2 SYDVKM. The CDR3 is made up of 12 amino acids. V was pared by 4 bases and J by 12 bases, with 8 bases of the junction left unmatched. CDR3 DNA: TGTGCCAGCAGTTCCAACAGGGGTGCATCTTTCTTT. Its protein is CASSSNRGASFF.

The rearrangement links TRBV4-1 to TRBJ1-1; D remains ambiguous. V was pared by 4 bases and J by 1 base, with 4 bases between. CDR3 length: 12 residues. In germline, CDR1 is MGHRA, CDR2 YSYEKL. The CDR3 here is CASSLQNTEAFF. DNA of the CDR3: TGCGCCAGCAGCCTCCAGAACACTGAAGCTTTCTTT.

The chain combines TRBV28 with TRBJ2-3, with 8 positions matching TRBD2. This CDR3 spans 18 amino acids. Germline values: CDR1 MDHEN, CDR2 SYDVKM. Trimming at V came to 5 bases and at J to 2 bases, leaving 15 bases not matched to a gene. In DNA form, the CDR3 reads TGTGCCAGCAGTCCCCCTTTCGGGAGGGCCGGGCACACAGATACGCAGTATTTT. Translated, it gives CASSPPFGRAGHTDTQYF.

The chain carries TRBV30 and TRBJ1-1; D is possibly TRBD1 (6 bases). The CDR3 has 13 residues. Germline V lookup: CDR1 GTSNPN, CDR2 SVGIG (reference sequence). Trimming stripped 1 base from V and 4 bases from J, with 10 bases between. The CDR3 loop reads CAWSAGAGTEAFF. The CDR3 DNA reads TGTGCCTGGAGTGCAGGGGCGGGCACTGAAGCTTTCTTT.

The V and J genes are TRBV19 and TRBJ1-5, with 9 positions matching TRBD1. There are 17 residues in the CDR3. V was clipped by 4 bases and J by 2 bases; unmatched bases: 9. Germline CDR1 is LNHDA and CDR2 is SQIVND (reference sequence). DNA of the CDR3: TGTGCCAGTAGTACGGTAGACAGGGGGATGGGCAATCAGCCCCAGCATTTT. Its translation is CASSTVDRGMGNQPQHF.

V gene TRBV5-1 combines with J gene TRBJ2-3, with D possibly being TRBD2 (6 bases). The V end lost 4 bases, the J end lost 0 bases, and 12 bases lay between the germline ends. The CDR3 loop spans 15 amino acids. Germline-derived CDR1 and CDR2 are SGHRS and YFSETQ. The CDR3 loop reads CASSPREPSTDTQYF. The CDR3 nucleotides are TGCGCCAGCAGCCCCCGGGAGCCTAGCACAGATACGCAGTATTTT.

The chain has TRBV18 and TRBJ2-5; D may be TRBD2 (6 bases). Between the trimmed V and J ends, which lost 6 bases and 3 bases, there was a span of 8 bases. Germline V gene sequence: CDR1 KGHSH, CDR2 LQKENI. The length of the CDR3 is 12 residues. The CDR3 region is CASSGGEETQYF. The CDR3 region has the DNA TGTGCCAGCTCGGGGGGAGAAGAGACCCAGTACTTC. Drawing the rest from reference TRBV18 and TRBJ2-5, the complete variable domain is NAGVMQNPRHLVRRRGQEARLRCSPMKGHSHVYWYRQLPEEGLKFMVYLQKENIIDESGMPKERFSAEFPKEGPSILRIQQVVRGDSAAYFCASSGGEETQYFGPGTRLLVL.

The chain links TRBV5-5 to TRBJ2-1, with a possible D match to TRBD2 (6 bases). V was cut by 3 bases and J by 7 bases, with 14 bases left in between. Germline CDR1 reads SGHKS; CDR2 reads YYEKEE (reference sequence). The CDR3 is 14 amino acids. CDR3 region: CASSSPRGDNEQFF. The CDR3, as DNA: TGTGCCAGCAGCTCCCCTCGCGGGGATAATGAGCAGTTCTTC.

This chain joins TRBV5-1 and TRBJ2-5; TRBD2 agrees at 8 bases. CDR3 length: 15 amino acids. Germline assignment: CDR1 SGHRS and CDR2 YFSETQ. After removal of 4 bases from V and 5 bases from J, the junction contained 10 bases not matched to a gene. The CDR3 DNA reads TGCGCCAGCAGCCAGGCCGGGACTAGAGGGGAGACCCAGTACTTC. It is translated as CASSQAGTRGETQYF.

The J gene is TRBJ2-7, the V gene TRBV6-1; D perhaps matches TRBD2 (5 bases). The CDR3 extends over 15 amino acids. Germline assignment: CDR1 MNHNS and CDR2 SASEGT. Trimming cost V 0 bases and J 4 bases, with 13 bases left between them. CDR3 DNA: TGTGCCAGCAGTGAAGCGCCCGGGATCCATTACGAGCAGTACTTC. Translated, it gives CASSEAPGIHYEQYF.

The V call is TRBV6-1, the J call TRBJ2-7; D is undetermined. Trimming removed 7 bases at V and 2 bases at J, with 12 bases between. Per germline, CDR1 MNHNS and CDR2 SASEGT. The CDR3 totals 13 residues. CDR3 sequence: CASTRGVAYEQYF. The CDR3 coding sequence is TGTGCCAGCACACGCGGTGTCGCCTACGAGCAGTACTTC.

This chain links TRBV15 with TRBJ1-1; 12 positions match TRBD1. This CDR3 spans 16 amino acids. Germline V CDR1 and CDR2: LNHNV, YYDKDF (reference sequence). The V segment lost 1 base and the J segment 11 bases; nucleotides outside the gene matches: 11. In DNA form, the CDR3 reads TGTGCCACCAGCAGAGCCGGCGGGACAGGGGGCGCGAGGGCTTTCTTT. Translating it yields CATSRAGGTGGARAFF.

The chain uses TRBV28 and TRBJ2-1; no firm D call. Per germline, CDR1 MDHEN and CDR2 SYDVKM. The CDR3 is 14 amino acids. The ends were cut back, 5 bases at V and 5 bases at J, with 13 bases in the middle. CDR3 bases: TGTGCCAGCAGTCTTGCCCGCAGTGACAATGAGCAGTTCTTC. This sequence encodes CASSLARSDNEQFF.

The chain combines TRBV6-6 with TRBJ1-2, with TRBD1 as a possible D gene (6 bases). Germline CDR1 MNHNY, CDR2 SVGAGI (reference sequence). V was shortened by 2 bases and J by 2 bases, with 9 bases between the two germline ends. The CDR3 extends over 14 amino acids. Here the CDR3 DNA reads TGTGCCAGCAGTTACGAACAGGGAAACTATGGCTACACCTTC. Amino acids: CASSYEQGNYGYTF.

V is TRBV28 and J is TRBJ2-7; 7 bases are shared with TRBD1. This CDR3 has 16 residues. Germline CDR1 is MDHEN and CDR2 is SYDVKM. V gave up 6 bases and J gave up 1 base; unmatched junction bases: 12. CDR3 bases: TGTGCCAGCAGCTTACCTCCGGGACAGCTTTCCTACGAGCAGTACTTC. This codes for CASSLPPGQLSYEQYF. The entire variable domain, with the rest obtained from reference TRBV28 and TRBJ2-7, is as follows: DVKVTQSSRYLVKRTGEKVFLECVQDMDHENMFWYRQDPGLGLRLIYFSYDVKMKEKGDIPEGYSVSREKKERFSLILESASTNQTSMYLCASSLPPGQLSYEQYFGPGTRLTVT.

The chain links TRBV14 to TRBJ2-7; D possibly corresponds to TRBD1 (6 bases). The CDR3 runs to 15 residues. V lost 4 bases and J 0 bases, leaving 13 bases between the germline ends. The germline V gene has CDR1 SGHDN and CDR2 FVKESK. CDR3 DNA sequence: TGTGCCAGCAGCCTCTCCCGGGACAACTCCTACGAGCAGTACTTC. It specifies CASSLSRDNSYEQYF.

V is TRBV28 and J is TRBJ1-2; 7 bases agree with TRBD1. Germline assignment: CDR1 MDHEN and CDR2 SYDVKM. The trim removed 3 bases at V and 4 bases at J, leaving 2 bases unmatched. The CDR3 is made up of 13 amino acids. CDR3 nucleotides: TGTGCCAGCAGTTTGACAGGGATCTATGGCTACACCTTC. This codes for CASSLTGIYGYTF.

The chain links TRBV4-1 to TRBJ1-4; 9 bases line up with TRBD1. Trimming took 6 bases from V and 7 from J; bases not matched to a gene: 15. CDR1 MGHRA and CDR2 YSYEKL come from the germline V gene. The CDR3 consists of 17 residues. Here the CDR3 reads CASRSTGGRAFREKLFF. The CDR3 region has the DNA TGCGCCAGCAGGTCGACAGGGGGACGGGCTTTTCGTGAAAAACTGTTTTTT.

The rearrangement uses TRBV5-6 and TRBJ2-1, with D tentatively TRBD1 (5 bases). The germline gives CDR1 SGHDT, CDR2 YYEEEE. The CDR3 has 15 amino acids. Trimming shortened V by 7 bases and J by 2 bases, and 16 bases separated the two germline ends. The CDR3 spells CASRSPRATYNEQFF. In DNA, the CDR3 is TGTGCCAGCCGATCCCCCAGGGCGACCTACAATGAGCAGTTCTTC. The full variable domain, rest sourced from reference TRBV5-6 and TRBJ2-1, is DAGVTQSPTHLIKTRGQQVTLRCSPKSGHDTVSWYQQALGQGPQFIFQYYEEEERQRGNFPDRFSGHQFPNYSSELNVNALLLGDSALYLCASRSPRATYNEQFFGPGTRLTVL.

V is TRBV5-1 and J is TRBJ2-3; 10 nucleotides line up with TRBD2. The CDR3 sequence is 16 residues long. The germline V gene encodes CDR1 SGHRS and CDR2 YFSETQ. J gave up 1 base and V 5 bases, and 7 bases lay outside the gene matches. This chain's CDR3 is CASSSGGMRGTDTQYF. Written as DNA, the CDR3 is TGCGCCAGCAGTAGCGGGGGGATGCGGGGCACAGATACGCAGTATTTT.

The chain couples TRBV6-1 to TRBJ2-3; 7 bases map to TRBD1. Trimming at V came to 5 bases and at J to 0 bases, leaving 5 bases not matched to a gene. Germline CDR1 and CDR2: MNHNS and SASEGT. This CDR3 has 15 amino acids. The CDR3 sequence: CASSKGASSTDTQYF. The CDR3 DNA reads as TGTGCCAGCAGTAAGGGGGCGTCTAGCACAGATACGCAGTATTTT.

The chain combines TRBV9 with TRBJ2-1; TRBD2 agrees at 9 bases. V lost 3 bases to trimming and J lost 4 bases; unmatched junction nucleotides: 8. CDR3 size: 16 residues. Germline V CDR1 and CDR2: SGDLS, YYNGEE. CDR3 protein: CASSGGSSGDYNEQFF. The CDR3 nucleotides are TGTGCCAGCAGCGGTGGGTCTAGCGGGGATTACAATGAGCAGTTCTTC.

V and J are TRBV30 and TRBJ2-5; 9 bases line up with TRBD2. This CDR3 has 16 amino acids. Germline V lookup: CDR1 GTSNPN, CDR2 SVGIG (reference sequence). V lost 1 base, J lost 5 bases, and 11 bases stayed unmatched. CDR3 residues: CAWSGLGLAGEETQYF. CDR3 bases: TGTGCCTGGAGTGGACTTGGGTTAGCGGGAGAGGAGACCCAGTACTTC.

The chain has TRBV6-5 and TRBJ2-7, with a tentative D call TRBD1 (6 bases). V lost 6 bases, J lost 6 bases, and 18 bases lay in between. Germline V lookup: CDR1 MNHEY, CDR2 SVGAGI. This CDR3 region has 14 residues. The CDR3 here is CASSRGQPGGEQYF. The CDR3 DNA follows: TGTGCCAGCAGCCGTGGACAGCCCGGAGGCGAGCAGTACTTC.

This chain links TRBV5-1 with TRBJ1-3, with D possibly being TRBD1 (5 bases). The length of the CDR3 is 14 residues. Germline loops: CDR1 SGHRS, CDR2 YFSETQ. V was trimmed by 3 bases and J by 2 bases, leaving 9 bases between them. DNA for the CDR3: TGCGCCAGCAGCTGGGGGGAGACTGGAAACACCATATATTTT. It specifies CASSWGETGNTIYF. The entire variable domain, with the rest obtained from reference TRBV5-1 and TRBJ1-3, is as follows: KAGVTQTPRYLIKTRGQQVTLSCSPISGHRSVSWYQQTPGQGLQFLFEYFSETQRNKGNFPGRFSGRQFSNSRSEMNVSTLELGDSALYLCASSWGETGNTIYFGEGSWLTVV.

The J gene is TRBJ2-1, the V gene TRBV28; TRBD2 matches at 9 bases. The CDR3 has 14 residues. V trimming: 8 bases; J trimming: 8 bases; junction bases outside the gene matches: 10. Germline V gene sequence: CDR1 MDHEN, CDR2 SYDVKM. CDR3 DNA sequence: TGTGCCAGCCTGTTAGCGGGAGTTGCCTATGAGCAGTTCTTC. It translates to CASLLAGVAYEQFF. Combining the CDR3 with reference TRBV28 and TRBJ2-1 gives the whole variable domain DVKVTQSSRYLVKRTGEKVFLECVQDMDHENMFWYRQDPGLGLRLIYFSYDVKMKEKGDIPEGYSVSREKKERFSLILESASTNQTSMYLCASLLAGVAYEQFFGPGTRLTVL.

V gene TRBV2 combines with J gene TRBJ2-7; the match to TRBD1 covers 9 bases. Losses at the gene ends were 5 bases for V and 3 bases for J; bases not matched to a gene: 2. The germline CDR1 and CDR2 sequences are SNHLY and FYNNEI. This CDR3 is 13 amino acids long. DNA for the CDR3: TGTGCCAGCAGTACGGACAGGGGCTACGAGCAGTACTTC. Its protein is CASSTDRGYEQYF.

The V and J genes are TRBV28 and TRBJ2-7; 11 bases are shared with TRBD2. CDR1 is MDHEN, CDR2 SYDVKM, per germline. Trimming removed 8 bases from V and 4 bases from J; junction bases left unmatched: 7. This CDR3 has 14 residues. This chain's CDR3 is CASWGLAGGYEQYF. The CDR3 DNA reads TGTGCCAGCTGGGGCCTAGCGGGGGGATACGAGCAGTACTTC.